The entry below describes one TCR beta chain. Its cognate antigen is unknown. Clones were read by immunoSEQ multiplex PCR, and TCRdb kept only the in-frame ones, dropping some. The data hold 35,000 to 45,000 clones, with around 83% observed a single time. The data were obtained in a study of a mutant IDH1 vaccine in newly diagnosed glioma. V was trimmed by 4 bases and J by 7 bases, leaving 12 bases between them. Germline CDR1 and CDR2: SGHRS and YFSETQ. This CDR3 comprises 12 residues. Time point described: week 35, safety follow-up. Doses of 300 ug of mutant IDH1 20-mer peptide were given with topical imiquimod.

The receptor comes from a woman between 50 and 59 years old with glioma. The material was PBMCs, obtained from a glioma patient whose treatment included an IDH1 peptide vaccine. The chain combines TRBV5-1 with TRBJ2-7; D remains unclear. The DNA of the CDR3 is TGCGCCAGCAGCGCAGACACTTGGGAGCAGTACTTC. This codes for CASSADTWEQYF.